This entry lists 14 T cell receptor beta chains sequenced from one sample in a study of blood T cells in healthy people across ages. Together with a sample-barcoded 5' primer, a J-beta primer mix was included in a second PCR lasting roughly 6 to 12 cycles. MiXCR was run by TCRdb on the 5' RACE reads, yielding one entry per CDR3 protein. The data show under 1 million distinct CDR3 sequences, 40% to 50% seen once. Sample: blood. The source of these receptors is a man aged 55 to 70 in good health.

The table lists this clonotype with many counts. In DNA, the CDR3 is TGTGCCAGCAGTTGGCCGGGACAGGGAACGGACAATGAGCAGTTCTTC. Its translation is CASSWPGQGTDNEQFF. The rearrangement joins TRBV28 to TRBJ2-1, with 9 nucleotides matching TRBD1. Looked up from germline, CDR1 is MDHEN and CDR2 is SYDVKM. The CDR3 sequence is 16 residues long. Losses at the gene ends were 4 bases for V and 5 bases for J; bases not matched to a gene: 9.

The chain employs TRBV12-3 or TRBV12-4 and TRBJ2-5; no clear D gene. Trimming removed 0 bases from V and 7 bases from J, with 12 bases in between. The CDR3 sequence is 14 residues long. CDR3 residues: CASSLAGDVWTQYF. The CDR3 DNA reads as TGTGCCAGCAGTTTAGCGGGTGATGTATGGACCCAGTACTTC.

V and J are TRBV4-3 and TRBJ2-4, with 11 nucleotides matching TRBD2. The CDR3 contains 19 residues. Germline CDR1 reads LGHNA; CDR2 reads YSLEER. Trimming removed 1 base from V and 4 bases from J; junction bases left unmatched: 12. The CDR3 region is CASSQGPLAGGLPKNIQYF. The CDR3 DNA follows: TGCGCCAGCAGCCAAGGACCGCTAGCGGGGGGCCTCCCTAAAAACATTCAGTACTTC.

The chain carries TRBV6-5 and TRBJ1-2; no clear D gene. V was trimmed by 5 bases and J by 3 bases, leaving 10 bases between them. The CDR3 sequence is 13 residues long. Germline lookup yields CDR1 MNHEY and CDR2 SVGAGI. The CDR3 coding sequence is TGTGCCAGCAGTCACCGCGGTGACTATGGCTACACCTTC. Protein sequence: CASSHRGDYGYTF.

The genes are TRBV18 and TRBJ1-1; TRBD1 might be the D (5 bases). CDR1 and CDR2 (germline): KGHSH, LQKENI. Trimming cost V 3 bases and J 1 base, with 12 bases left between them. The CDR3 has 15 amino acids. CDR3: CASSPGREGNTEAFF. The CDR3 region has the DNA TGTGCCAGCTCACCGGGACGTGAAGGGAACACTGAAGCTTTCTTT.

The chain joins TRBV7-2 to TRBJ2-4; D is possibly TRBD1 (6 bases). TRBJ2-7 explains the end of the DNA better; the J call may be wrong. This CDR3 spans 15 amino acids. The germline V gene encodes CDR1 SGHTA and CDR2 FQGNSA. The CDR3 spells CASSPYRDTRYEQYF. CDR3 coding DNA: TGTGCCAGCAGCCCATACCGGGACACCCGGTACGAGCAGTACTTC.

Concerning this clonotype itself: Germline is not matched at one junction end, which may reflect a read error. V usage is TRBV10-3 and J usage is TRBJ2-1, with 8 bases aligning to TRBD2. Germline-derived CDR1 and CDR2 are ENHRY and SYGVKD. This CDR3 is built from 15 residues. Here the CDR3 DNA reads TGTGCCATCAGTGACCGGGGGGGCTCCTACAGTGAGCAGTTCTTC. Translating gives CAISDRGGSYSEQFF.

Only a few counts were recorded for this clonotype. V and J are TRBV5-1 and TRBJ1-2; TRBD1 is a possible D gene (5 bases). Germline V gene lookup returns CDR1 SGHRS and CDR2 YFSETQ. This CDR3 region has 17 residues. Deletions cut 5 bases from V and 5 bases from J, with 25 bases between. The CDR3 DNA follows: TGCGCCAGCAGAAACAGACAGACTTCTTTCCCCTTTTATGGCTACACCTTC. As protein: CASRNRQTSFPFYGYTF. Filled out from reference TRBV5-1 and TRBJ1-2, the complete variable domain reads KAGVTQTPRYLIKTRGQQVTLSCSPISGHRSVSWYQQTPGQGLQFLFEYFSETQRNKGNFPGRFSGRQFSNSRSEMNVSTLELGDSALYLCASRNRQTSFPFYGYTFGSGTRLTVV.

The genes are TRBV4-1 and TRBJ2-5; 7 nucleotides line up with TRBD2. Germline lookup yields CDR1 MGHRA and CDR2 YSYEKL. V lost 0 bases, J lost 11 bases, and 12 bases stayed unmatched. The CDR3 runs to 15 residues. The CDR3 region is CASSQDYETSFEQYF. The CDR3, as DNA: TGCGCCAGCAGCCAAGATTACGAGACTAGCTTTGAGCAGTACTTC.

For the CDR3, the DNA is TGCAGTGCGGCCGGGACAGTAGATTCAGATACGCAGTATTTT. It is translated as CSAAGTVDSDTQYF. The chain is built from TRBV20-1 and TRBJ2-3; TRBD1 agrees at 7 bases. After removal of 6 bases from V and 4 bases from J, the junction contained 10 bases not matched to a gene. The CDR3 runs to 14 residues. Germline V gene lookup returns CDR1 DFQATT and CDR2 SNEGSKA (reference sequence).

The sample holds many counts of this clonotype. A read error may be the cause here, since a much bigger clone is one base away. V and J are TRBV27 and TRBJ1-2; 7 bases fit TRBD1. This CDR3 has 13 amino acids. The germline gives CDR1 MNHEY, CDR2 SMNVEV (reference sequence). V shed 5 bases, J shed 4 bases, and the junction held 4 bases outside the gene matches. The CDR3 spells CASSARDSYGYTF. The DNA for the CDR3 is TGTGCCAGCAGTGCCCGGGACAGCTATGGCTACACCTTC.

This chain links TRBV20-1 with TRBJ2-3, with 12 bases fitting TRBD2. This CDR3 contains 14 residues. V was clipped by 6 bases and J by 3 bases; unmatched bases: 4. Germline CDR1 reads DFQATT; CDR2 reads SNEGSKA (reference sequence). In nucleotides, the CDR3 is TGCAGTGCCCCCGGACTAGCGGGGACAGATACGCAGTATTTT. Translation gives CSAPGLAGTDTQYF.

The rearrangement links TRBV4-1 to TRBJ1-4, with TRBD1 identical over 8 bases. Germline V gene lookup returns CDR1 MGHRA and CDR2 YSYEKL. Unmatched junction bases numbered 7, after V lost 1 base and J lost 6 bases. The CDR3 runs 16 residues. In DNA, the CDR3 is TGCGCCAGCAGCCAAGTATGGATCAGGGGGCATGAAAAACTGTTTTTT. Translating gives CASSQVWIRGHEKLFF.

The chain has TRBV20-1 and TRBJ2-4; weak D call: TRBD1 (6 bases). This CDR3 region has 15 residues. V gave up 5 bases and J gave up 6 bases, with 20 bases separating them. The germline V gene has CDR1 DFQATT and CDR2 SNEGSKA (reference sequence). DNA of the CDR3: TGCAGTGCTTACAGGGTTGGGGGAAAGGCAAACATTCAGTACTTC. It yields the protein CSAYRVGGKANIQYF.